The T cell receptor beta chain under discussion was sequenced for a study of T-cell memory formation after mild COVID-19. As for the study in general: TCR clusters were mostly confined to one donor each.

Germline values: CDR1 MNHEY, CDR2 SVGEGT. The V end lost 10 bases, the J end lost 4 bases, and 22 bases lay between the germline ends. There are 15 residues in the CDR3. TCRdb passed the 5' RACE reads through MiXCR, listing each CDR3 protein once. The data contain just over 60,000 distinct CDR3 sequences, about 10% of them seen just once; the ten biggest clones take up 1% to 1.4%. This clonotype was picked up a small number of times. Its antigen remains unknown. Study-wide results and caveats: Detection of some responders pre-infection suggested pre-existing cross-reactive memory T cells participated. Clones contracting across day 15 to 85 had a balanced CD4/CD8 profile; later expanding clones leaned CD4+. Clones that contracted clustered mainly in CM and EM if CD4+ and in EMRA if CD8+.

Sequenced sample: PBMCs or a T cell subset sorted from them (not recorded which). The V and J genes are TRBV6-2 or TRBV6-3 and TRBJ2-5, with D perhaps matching TRBD2 (5 bases). This sequence was found in a man between 18 and 35 years old who had mild COVID-19 (a few samples of this study predate the infection). Cell type and time point are not known. CDR3 protein: CATAKGVGDRETQYF. The CDR3 DNA follows: TGTGCCACCGCCAAGGGAGTCGGAGACCGAGAGACCCAGTACTTC.